Presented here are 5 T cell receptor beta chains from one specimen sequenced in a study of blood T cells in healthy people across ages. Next came a second PCR, run for about 7 to 12 cycles, which used a sample-barcoded 5' primer along with a J-beta primer mix. TCRdb processed the 5' RACE reads anew with MiXCR; each CDR3 protein has one entry. The sample comprises about 1.7 million distinct CDR3 sequences, over 25% of which are singletons, and more than 6% rests with the top ten. Sequenced input: blood. The receptors stem from a woman in her twenties or thirties in good health.

This clonotype was picked up a small number of times. The gene calls are TRBV7-8 and TRBJ1-1; tentatively, D is TRBD1 (6 bases). Germline-derived CDR1 and CDR2 are SGHVS and FQNEAQ. The CDR3 contains 14 residues. V was cut by 5 bases and J by 6 bases, with 16 bases left in between. Here the CDR3 DNA reads TGTGCCAGCAGCGTAGACCCAGGGGCCGCTGAAGCTTTCTTT. It specifies CASSVDPGAAEAFF.

This clonotype has at least ten counts. A read error may produce the germline difference seen at one junction end. The rearrangement links TRBV3-1 to TRBJ2-1; 7 bases are shared with TRBD1. The CDR3 spans 16 residues. Germline V gives CDR1 LGHDT, CDR2 YNNKEL (reference sequence). The CDR3 protein is CARSQGGYPSYNEQFF. CDR3 nucleotide sequence: TGTGCCAGAAGCCAAGGGGGCTACCCGTCCTACAATGAGCAGTTCTTC.

The V gene is TRBV20-1, the J gene TRBJ2-7, with unresolved D. Trimming left V 0 bases short and J 5 bases short, with 23 bases between. The CDR3 extends over 17 amino acids. Per germline, CDR1 DFQATT and CDR2 SNEGSKA (reference sequence). The CDR3 DNA reads TGCAGTGCTAGAGATCCCCTCGGCACGGCTAGTTGGGACGAGCAGTACTTC. Translation gives CSARDPLGTASWDEQYF.

The chain couples TRBV2 to TRBJ2-1; 14 bases map to TRBD2. V trimming: 5 bases; J trimming: 2 bases; junction bases outside the gene matches: 8. The CDR3 is 18 amino acids. In germline, CDR1 is SNHLY, CDR2 FYNNEI. Here the CDR3 reads CASSRETSGGAAYNEQFF. The DNA of the CDR3 is TGTGCCAGCAGTAGGGAGACTAGCGGGGGGGCCGCCTACAATGAGCAGTTCTTC. The full variable domain, in which reference TRBV2 and TRBJ2-1 provide the parts outside the CDR3, is EPEVTQTPSHQVTQMGQEVILRCVPISNHLYFYWYRQILGQKVEFLVSFYNNEISEKSEIFDDQFSVERPDGSNFTLKIRSTKLEDSAMYFCASSRETSGGAAYNEQFFGPGTRLTVL.

The rearrangement uses TRBV18 and TRBJ2-3; 10 nucleotides line up with TRBD2. There are 17 residues in the CDR3. The V segment lost 3 bases and the J segment 0 bases; nucleotides outside the gene matches: 6. In germline, CDR1 is KGHSH, CDR2 LQKENI. The CDR3 DNA is TGTGCCAGCTCACCTCCCGGGACTAGCGTCAGCACAGATACGCAGTATTTT. Translated, it gives CASSPPGTSVSTDTQYF.